This is a list of T cell receptor beta chains from one sample in a study of blood T cell repertoires in COVID-19. Sequencing was performed with immunoSEQ multiplex PCR; in TCRdb, only in-frame clones are kept and a portion is missing. The sample contains under 140,000 clones, around 90% of which appear only once. The sequencing input was peripheral blood. The receptors were gathered from a woman aged 45-65 years with acute or convalescent COVID-19. CDR3s include the opening cysteine and the closing phenylalanine or tryptophan. The D gene is left open where the match is weak. The listing skips clone size in some rows; elsewhere it reads once, few, many or a size class.

V gene	D gene	clone size	J gene	CDR3 protein	CDR3 DNA
TRBV18	.	once	TRBJ1-1	CASSPQGVSAEAFF	TGTGCCAGCTCACCGCAGGGCGTGAGTGCTGAAGCTTTCTTT
TRBV19	.	once	TRBJ2-2	CASTPIVALTGMSNTGELFF	TGTGCCAGTACCCCAATCGTGGCTCTAACAGGGATGTCAAACACCGGGGAGCTGTTTTTT
TRBV20-1	TRBD2	few	TRBJ2-7	CSASLNRDYQPPYEQYF	TGCAGTGCTAGTCTCAACCGGGACTATCAGCCCCCCTACGAGCAGTACTTC
TRBV27	TRBD2	.	TRBJ2-5	CATSTGGIETQYF	TGTGCCACCAGCACGGGGGGAATCGAGACCCAGTACTTC
TRBV7-2	.	.	TRBJ2-3	CASTYEVRRTDTQYF	TGTGCCAGCACTTACGAGGTCAGACGCACAGATACGCAGTATTTT
TRBV6-1	TRBD1	.	TRBJ2-5	CASSEALQGQYQETQYF	TGTGCCAGCAGTGAAGCGCTTCAGGGACAGTACCAAGAGACCCAGTACTTC
TRBV11-3	TRBD2	.	TRBJ2-1	CASSSGLAGGYEQFF	TGTGCCAGCAGCTCAGGACTAGCGGGAGGTTATGAGCAGTTCTTC
TRBV5-1	.	once	TRBJ2-4	CASSLGQGLDIQYF	TGCGCCAGCAGCTTGGGGCAGGGGCTGGACATTCAGTACTTC
TRBV19	TRBD1	.	TRBJ1-5	CASSKGDRGANQPQHF	TGTGCCAGTAGTAAGGGGGACAGAGGGGCCAATCAGCCCCAGCATTTT
TRBV5-1	.	once	TRBJ2-1	CASSLGPGVNEQFF	TGCGCCAGCAGCTTGGGTCCCGGGGTCAATGAGCAGTTCTTC
TRBV6-4	TRBD1	.	TRBJ2-7	CASSAQGAAGYEQYF	TGTGCCAGCAGTGCCCAGGGGGCGGCGGGCTACGAGCAGTACTTC
TRBV28	.	.	TRBJ2-3	CASRVDSSTDTQYF	TGTGCCAGCAGGGTGGACAGTAGCACAGATACGCAGTATTTT
TRBV6-5	.	.	TRBJ1-1	CASGRRGEAFF	TGTGCCAGCGGCCGCCGGGGAGAAGCTTTCTTT
TRBV7-2	.	few	TRBJ1-2	CASSLVRGDGYTF	TGTGCCAGCAGCTTAGTCAGGGGCGATGGCTACACCTTC
TRBV24-1	.	.	TRBJ2-3	CATSGRRVTDTQYF	TGTGCCACCAGTGGAAGGAGGGTCACAGATACGCAGTATTTT
TRBV7-6	TRBD1	.	TRBJ2-2	CASSLAGGWNTGELFF	TGTGCCAGCAGCTTAGCAGGGGGCTGGAACACCGGGGAGCTGTTTTTT
TRBV7-2	TRBD1	.	TRBJ1-4	CASSFTGTGGEKLFF	TGTGCCAGCAGCTTCACCGGGACAGGGGGAGAAAAACTGTTTTTT
TRBV2	.	.	TRBJ2-5	CASREGQYQETQYF	TGTGCCAGCAGGGAGGGACAGTACCAAGAGACCCAGTACTTC
TRBV6-6	.	once	TRBJ2-5	CASEGGGTETQYF	TGTGCCAGCGAGGGAGGAGGGACAGAGACCCAGTACTTC
TRBV4-2	TRBD2	.	TRBJ2-1	CASSQVRAGGLNEQFF	TGTGCCAGCAGCCAAGTACGAGCGGGAGGCCTCAATGAGCAGTTCTTC
TRBV4-1	.	.	TRBJ1-2	CASSQDGDYYGYTF	TGCGCCAGCAGCCAAGACGGGGACTACTATGGCTACACCTTC
TRBV19	TRBD1	.	TRBJ1-2	CASSAQGPRNTYGYTF	TGTGCCAGTAGTGCACAGGGGCCTAGAAATACCTATGGCTACACCTTC
TRBV7-2	TRBD2	.	TRBJ2-1	CASSLVAGGLYNEQFF	TGTGCCAGCAGCTTAGTAGCGGGAGGGCTGTACAATGAGCAGTTCTTC
TRBV7-9	.	few	TRBJ2-2	CASSFPRGTNTGELFF	TGTGCCAGCAGCTTCCCTAGGGGAACGAACACCGGGGAGCTGTTTTTT
TRBV7-2	.	.	TRBJ2-2	CASLPSGLTTGELFF	TGTGCCAGCTTACCCAGCGGGTTGACTACCGGGGAGCTGTTTTTT
TRBV28	TRBD2	.	TRBJ2-7	CASSSVTGGYEQYF	TGTGCCAGCAGTTCCGTGACGGGAGGGTACGAGCAGTACTTC
TRBV24-1	TRBD1	.	TRBJ2-7	CATSPGTGLSYEQYF	TGTGCCACCAGCCCCGGGACAGGGCTTTCCTACGAGCAGTACTTC
TRBV6-2/TRBV6-3	TRBD2	.	TRBJ2-7	CASSYRGETSGFSYEQYF	TGTGCCAGCAGTTATAGGGGTGAGACTAGCGGGTTCTCCTACGAGCAGTACTTC
TRBV2	TRBD2	.	TRBJ2-7	CASRLGASGVSYEQYF	TGTGCCAGCAGGCTTGGAGCTAGCGGGGTTTCCTACGAGCAGTACTTC
TRBV5-1	.	.	TRBJ2-7	CASSLARGRTYEQYF	TGCGCCAGCAGCTTGGCCAGGGGAAGAACCTACGAGCAGTACTTC
TRBV10-1	TRBD2	.	TRBJ2-3	CASSASGSTDTQYF	TGCGCCAGCAGTGCTAGCGGATCAACAGATACGCAGTATTTT
TRBV5-1	TRBD1	once	TRBJ2-1	CASSSPGQVVDEQFF	TGCGCCAGCAGCTCACCGGGACAGGTAGTAGATGAGCAGTTCTTC
TRBV19	TRBD1	.	TRBJ1-5	CASSSLTGGRNQPQHF	TGTGCCAGTAGTTCCTTGACAGGGGGCCGCAATCAGCCCCAGCATTTT
TRBV2	.	.	TRBJ2-2	CASSGSSVGAGELFF	TGTGCCAGCAGTGGGTCTAGCGTTGGGGCCGGGGAGCTGTTTTTT
TRBV3-1/TRBV3-2	TRBD1	.	TRBJ2-5	CASSLLPYRGRETQYF	TGTGCCAGCAGCCTCTTACCCTACAGGGGTAGAGAGACCCAGTACTTC
TRBV12-3/TRBV12-4	TRBD2	.	TRBJ2-5	CASRLAGGETQYF	TGTGCCAGCAGACTAGCGGGAGGTGAGACCCAGTACTTC
TRBV5-1	.	.	TRBJ2-3	CASSLGAGGTDTQYF	TGCGCCAGCAGCTTGGGGGCAGGGGGCACAGATACGCAGTATTTT
TRBV29-1	.	.	TRBJ2-1	CSGTTGNEQFF	TGCAGCGGCACGACTGGGAATGAGCAGTTCTTC
TRBV7-9	TRBD1	.	TRBJ1-3	CASSTQGGASGNTIYF	TGTGCCAGCAGCACGCAAGGGGGCGCATCTGGAAACACCATATATTTT
TRBV6-1	.	.	TRBJ1-3	CASSEVGVTIYF	TGTGCCAGCAGTGAAGTCGGGGTCACCATATATTTT